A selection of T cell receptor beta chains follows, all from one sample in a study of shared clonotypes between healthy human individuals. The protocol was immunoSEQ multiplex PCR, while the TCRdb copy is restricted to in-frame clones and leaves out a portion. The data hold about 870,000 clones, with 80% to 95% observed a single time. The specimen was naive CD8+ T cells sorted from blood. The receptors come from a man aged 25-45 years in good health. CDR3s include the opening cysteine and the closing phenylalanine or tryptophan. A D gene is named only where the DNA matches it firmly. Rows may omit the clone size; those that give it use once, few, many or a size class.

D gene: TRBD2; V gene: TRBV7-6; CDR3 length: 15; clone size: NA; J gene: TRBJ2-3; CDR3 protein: CASSWTSGSPDTQYF; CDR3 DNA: TGTGCCAGCAGCTGGACTAGCGGGAGCCCAGATACGCAGTATTTT
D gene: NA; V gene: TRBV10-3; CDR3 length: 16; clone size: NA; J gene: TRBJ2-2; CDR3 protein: CAISESARARTGELFF; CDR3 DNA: TGTGCCATCAGTGAGTCGGCAAGGGCTCGGACCGGGGAGCTGTTTTTT
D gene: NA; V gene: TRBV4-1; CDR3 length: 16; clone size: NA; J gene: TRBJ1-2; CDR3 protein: CASSQEEGLYNYGYTF; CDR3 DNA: TGCGCCAGCAGCCAAGAGGAGGGGCTGTACAACTATGGCTACACCTTC
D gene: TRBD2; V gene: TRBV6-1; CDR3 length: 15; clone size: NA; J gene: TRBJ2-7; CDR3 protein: CASSQTGTSGYEQYF; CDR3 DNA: TGTGCCAGCAGTCAAACCGGGACTAGCGGCTACGAGCAGTACTTC
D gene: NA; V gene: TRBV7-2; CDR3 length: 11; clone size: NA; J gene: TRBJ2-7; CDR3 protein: CASSLGREQYF; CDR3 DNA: TGTGCCAGCAGCTTAGGCCGCGAGCAGTACTTC
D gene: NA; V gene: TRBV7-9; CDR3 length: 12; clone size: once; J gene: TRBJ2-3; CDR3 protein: CASSLTGDTQYF; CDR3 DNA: TGTGCCAGCAGCTTAACAGGGGATACGCAGTATTTT
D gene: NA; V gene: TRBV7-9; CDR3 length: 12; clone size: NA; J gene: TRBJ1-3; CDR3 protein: CASSEDPNTIYF; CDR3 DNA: TGTGCCAGCAGTGAAGACCCAAACACCATATATTTT
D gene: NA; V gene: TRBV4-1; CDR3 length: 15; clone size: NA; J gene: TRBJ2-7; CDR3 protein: CASSPGEGGPYEQYF; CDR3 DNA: TGCGCCAGCAGCCCAGGGGAGGGAGGGCCCTACGAGCAGTACTTC
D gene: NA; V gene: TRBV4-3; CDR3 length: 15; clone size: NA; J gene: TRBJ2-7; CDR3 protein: CASSQERTVPYEQYF; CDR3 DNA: TGCGCCAGCAGCCAGGAAAGGACAGTCCCCTACGAGCAGTACTTC
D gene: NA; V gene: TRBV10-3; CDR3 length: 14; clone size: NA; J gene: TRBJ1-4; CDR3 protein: CAARNGATNEKLFF; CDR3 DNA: TGTGCCGCACGCAACGGTGCAACTAATGAAAAACTGTTTTTT